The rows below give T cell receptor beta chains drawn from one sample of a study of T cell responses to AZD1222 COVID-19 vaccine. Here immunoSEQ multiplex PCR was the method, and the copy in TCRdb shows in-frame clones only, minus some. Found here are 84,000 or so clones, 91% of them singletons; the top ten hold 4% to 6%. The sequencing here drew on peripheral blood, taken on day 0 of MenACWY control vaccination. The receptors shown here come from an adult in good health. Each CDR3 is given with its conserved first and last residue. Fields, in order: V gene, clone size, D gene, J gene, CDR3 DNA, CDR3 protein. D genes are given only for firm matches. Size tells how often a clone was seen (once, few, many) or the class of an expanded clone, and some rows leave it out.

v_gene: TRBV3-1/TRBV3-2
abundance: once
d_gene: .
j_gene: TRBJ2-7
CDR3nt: TGTGCCAGCAGCCCCTCGTCCAGACACGCTCACTACGAGCAGTACTTC
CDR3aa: CASSPSSRHAHYEQYF

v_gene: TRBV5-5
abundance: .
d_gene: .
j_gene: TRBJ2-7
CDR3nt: TGTGCCAGCAGCTCCGGGACCTCCGACTCCTACGAGCAGTACTTC
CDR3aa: CASSSGTSDSYEQYF

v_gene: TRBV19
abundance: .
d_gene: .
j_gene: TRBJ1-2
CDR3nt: TGTGCCAGTAGTATTCAGGGGATGTCGGGTGGCTACACCTTC
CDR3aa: CASSIQGMSGGYTF

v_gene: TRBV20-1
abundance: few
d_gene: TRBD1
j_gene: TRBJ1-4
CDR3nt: TGCAGTGCTAGTCTTGGACAGGGGATAGCTAATGAAAAACTGTTTTTT
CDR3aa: CSASLGQGIANEKLFF

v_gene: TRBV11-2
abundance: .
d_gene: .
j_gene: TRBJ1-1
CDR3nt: TGTGCCAGCAGCCTTCGGTCGAACACTGAAGCTTTCTTT
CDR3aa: CASSLRSNTEAFF

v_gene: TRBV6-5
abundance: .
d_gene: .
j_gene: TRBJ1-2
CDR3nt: TGTGCCAGCAGGCGGACGGAACTTAACTATGGCTACACCTTC
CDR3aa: CASRRTELNYGYTF

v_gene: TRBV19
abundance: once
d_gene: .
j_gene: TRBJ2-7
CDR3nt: TGTGCCAGTAGTATATTGGTGAGCACCGCAGGGAGACACGAGCAGTACTTC
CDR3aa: CASSILVSTAGRHEQYF

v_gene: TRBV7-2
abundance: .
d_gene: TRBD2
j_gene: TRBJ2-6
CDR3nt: TGTGCCAGCAGCGGAGGTCCAGCGGGGGGGCCTGGGGCCAACGTCCTGACTTTC
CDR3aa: CASSGGPAGGPGANVLTF

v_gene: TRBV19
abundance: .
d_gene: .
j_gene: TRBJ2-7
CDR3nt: TGTGCCAGTAGTATAGGGACAGCGAACTACGAGCAGTACTTC
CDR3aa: CASSIGTANYEQYF

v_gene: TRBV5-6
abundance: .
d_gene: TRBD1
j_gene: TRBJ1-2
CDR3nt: TGTGCCAGCAGCTTCTGGACAGGGCTGCGGGCTAACTATGGCTACACCTTC
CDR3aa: CASSFWTGLRANYGYTF

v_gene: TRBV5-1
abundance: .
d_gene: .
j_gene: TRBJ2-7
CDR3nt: TGCGCCAGCAGCTCGGAAGGGCTCTACGAGCAGTACTTC
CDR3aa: CASSSEGLYEQYF

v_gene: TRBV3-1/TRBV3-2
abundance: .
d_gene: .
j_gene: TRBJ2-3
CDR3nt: TGTGCCAGCAGCCCAGACCTCGTCACAGATACGCAGTATTTT
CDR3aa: CASSPDLVTDTQYF

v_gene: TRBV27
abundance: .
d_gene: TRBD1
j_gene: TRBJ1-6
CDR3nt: TGTGCCAGCAGTTTAGCGGACAGGAGCTCCTATAATTCACCCCTCCACTTT
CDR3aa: CASSLADRSSYNSPLHF

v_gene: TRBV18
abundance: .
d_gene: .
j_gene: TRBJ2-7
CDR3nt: TGTGCCAGCTCACCGGCAGAGGTGGCCGAGCAGTACTTC
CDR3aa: CASSPAEVAEQYF

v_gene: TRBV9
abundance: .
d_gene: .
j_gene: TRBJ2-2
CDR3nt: TGTGCCAGCAGCGTAAGTGGGGGGCGGAACACCGGGGAGCTGTTTTTT
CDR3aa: CASSVSGGRNTGELFF

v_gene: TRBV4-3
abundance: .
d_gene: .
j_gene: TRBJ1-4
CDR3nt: TGCGCCAGCAGCCAAGAGGGCGCGGGGGAGGACGAAAAACTGTTTTTT
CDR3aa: CASSQEGAGEDEKLFF

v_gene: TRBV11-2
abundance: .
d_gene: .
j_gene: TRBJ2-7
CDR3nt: TGTGCCAGCAGCTTAGAGGGACTGGGCTCCTACGAGCAGTACTTC
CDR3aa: CASSLEGLGSYEQYF

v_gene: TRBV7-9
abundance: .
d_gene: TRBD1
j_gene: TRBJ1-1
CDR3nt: TGTGCCAGCAGCTTATCGGGACAGGGGAACACTGAAGCTTTCTTT
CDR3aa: CASSLSGQGNTEAFF

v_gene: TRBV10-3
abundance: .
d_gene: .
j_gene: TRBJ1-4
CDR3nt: TGTGCCACCGCCACCGACAGAAATAATGAAAAACTGTTTTTT
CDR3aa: CATATDRNNEKLFF

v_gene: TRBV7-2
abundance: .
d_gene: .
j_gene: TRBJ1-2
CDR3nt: TGTGCCAGCAGCTTAGTCTCTCTTGACAGTGGCTACACCTTC
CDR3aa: CASSLVSLDSGYTF